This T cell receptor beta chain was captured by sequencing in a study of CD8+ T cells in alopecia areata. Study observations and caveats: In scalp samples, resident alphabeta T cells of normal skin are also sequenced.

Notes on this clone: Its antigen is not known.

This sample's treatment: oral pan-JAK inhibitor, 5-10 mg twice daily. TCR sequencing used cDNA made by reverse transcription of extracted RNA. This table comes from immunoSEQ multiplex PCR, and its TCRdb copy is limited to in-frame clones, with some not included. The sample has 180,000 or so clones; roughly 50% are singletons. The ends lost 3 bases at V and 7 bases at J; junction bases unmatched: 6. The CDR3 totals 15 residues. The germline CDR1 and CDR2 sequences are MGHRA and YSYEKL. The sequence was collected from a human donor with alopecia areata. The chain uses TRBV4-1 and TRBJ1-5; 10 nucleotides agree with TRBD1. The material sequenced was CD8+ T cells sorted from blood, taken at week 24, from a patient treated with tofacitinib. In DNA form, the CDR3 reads TGCGCCAGCAGCCAGGGGACAGGGGATGACCAGCCCCAGCATTTT. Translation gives CASSQGTGDDQPQHF.